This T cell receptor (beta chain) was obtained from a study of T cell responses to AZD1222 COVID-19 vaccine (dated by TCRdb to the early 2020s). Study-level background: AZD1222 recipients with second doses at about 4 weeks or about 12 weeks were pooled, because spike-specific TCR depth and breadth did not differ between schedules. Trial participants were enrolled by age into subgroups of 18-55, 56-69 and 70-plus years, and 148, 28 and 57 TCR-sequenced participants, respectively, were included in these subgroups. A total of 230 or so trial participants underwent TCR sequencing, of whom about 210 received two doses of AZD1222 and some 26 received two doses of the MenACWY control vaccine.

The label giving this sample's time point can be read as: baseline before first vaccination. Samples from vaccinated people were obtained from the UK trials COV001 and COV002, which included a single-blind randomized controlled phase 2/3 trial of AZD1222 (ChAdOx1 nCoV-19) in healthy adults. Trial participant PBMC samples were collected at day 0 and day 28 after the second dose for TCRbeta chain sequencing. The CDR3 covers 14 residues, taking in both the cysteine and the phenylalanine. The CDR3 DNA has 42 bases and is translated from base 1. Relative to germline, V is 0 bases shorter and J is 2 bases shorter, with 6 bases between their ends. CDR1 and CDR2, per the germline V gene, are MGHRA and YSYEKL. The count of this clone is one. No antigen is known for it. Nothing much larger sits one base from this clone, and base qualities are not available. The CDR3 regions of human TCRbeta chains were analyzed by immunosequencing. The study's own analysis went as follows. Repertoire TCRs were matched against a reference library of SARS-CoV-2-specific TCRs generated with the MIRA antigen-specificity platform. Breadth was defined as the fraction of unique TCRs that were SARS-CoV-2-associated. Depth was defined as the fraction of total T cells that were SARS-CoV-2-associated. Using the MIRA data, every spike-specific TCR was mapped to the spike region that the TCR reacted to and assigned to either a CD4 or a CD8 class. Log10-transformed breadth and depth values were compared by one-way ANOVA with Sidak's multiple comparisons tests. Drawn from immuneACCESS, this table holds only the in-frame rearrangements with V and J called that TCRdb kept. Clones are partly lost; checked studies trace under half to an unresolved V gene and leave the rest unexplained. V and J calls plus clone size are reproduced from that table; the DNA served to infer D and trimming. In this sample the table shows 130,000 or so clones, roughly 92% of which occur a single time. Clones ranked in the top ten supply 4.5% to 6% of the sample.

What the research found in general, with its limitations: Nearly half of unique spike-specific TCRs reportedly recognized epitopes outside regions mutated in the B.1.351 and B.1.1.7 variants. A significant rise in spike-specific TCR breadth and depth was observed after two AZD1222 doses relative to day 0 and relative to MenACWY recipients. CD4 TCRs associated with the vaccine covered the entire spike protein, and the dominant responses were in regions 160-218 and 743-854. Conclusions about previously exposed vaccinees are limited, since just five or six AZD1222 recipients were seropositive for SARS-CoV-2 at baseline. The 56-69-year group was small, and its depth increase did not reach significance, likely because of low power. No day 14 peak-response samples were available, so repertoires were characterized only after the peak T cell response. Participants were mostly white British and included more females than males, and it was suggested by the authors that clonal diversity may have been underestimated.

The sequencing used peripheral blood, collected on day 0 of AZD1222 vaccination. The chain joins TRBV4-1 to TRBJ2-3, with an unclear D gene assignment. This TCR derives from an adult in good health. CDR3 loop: CASSQDSNTDTQYF. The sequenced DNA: TGCGCCAGCAGCCAAGACTCCAACACAGATACGCAGTATTTT.